The rows below give T cell receptor beta chains drawn from one sample of a study of vaccination and CD4 T cells after COVID-19. TCRdb redid the calling of the PCR reads with MiXCR, one entry per CDR3 protein. This sample has about 8,000 distinct CDR3 sequences, with more than 35% found just once. These receptors' targets are unknown. The sequenced sample consisted of CD4+ T cells from blood, cultured in vitro. These receptors were collected from a human donor in good health. CDR3s include the opening cysteine and the closing phenylalanine or tryptophan. The order of the fields is J gene, D gene, V gene, clone size, CDR3 DNA, CDR3 protein. A D gene is named only where the DNA matches it firmly. Part of the rows lack a size; the others show once, few, many or a class for expanded clones.

>TRBJ1-1|TRBD1|TRBV7-9|.
TGTGCCAGCGTGGGACAGACGAACACTGAAGCTTTCTTT
CASVGQTNTEAFF
>TRBJ2-7|.|TRBV20-1|few
TGCAGTGCTAGACAGGACCCTCGGGAGCAGTACTTC
CSARQDPREQYF
>TRBJ1-2|.|TRBV6-1|.
TGTGCCAGCAGGGTTGGACAGTACTATGGCTACACCTTC
CASRVGQYYGYTF
>TRBJ2-3|.|TRBV25-1|.
TGTGCCAGCAGTGAATCGGGGTATACGCAGTATTTT
CASSESGYTQYF
>TRBJ1-5|.|TRBV6-1|few
TGTGCCAGCAGTCCCCGGGATAGCAATCAGCCCCAGCATTTT
CASSPRDSNQPQHF
>TRBJ2-7|TRBD1|TRBV5-5|.
TGTGCCAGCAGCTTCCGTCGAGACAGGGTTGCCGAGCAGTACTTC
CASSFRRDRVAEQYF
>TRBJ2-1|.|TRBV7-3|.
TGTGCCAGCAGCGTCCCGGGGGCCCGATACAATGAGCAGTTCTTC
CASSVPGARYNEQFF
>TRBJ2-2|.|TRBV12-3/TRBV12-4|few
TGTGCCACCTGGGCGCCCGGCACCGGGGAGCTGTTTTTT
CATWAPGTGELFF
>TRBJ1-5|.|TRBV5-5|.
TGTGCCAGCGGCCGGATGGATCGACCCCAGCATTTT
CASGRMDRPQHF
>TRBJ1-5|.|TRBV20-1|few
TGCAGTGCTAGAGAGAGGACTAGCTCAAATCAGCCCCAGCATTTT
CSARERTSSNQPQHF
>TRBJ2-1|.|TRBV20-1|.
TGCAGTGCTAGCCTAAAATTTGATGAGCAGTTCTTC
CSASLKFDEQFF
>TRBJ1-1|.|TRBV6-1|.
TGTGCCAGCAGGGGAACAGGGCCGATCACTGAAGCTTTCTTT
CASRGTGPITEAFF
>TRBJ1-6|.|TRBV5-8|few
TGTGCCAGCAGCCCATGGGATAATTCACCCCTCCACTTT
CASSPWDNSPLHF
>TRBJ1-1|.|TRBV20-1|large
TGCAGTGCTAGGGGGGGATCCACTGAAGCTTTCTTT
CSARGGSTEAFF
>TRBJ1-6|TRBD1|TRBV7-8|large
TGTGCCAGCAGCTTAGGAATGGGACAGGGCGGTTGGTCACCCCTCCACTTT
CASSLGMGQGGWSPLHF
>TRBJ2-1|TRBD2|TRBV27|.
TGTGCCAGCAGTTCACAAGCGGGGGGGCCTTACAATGAGCAGTTCTTC
CASSSQAGGPYNEQFF
>TRBJ1-1|.|TRBV6-1|.
TGTGCCAGCAGTGAACCCCACACTGAAGCTTTCTTT
CASSEPHTEAFF
>TRBJ2-5|TRBD2|TRBV7-3|medium-sized
TGTGCCAGCAGCCGGAGCGGGGCCCAAGAGACCCAGTACTTC
CASSRSGAQETQYF
>TRBJ2-5|.|TRBV30|few
TGTGCCTGGAGTGTCTGGGGGCGCGGAGAGACCCAGTACTTC
CAWSVWGRGETQYF
>TRBJ2-7|TRBD2|TRBV20-1|.
TGCAGTGCCCAACTGGTGACTAGCGGGGCCTACGAGCAGTACTTC
CSAQLVTSGAYEQYF
>TRBJ2-1|.|TRBV10-3|.
TGTGCCATCAGTGAGTCTGACATCAATGAGCAGTTCTTC
CAISESDINEQFF
>TRBJ1-6|.|TRBV7-9|.
TGCGCCAGCAGCTTGGAAACAGGGCTGAGTTATAATTCACCCCTCCACTTT
CASSLETGLSYNSPLHF
>TRBJ2-6|.|TRBV5-8|once
TGTGCCAGCAGCTTGGTCCTAGTTCGAGGGGCCAACGTCCTGACTTTC
CASSLVLVRGANVLTF
>TRBJ2-3|TRBD2|TRBV20-1|.
TGCAGTGCTATACCGGGACTACAAATTCCTAGCACAGATACGCAGTATTTT
CSAIPGLQIPSTDTQYF
>TRBJ1-2|.|TRBV20-1|few
TGCAGTGCTAGTTCAGGGCTGGGAGGCTACACCTTC
CSASSGLGGYTF
>TRBJ1-5|.|TRBV12-3/TRBV12-4|.
TGTGCCAGCAGTAAACGACCGGAAAGTCAGCCCCAGCATTTT
CASSKRPESQPQHF
>TRBJ1-5|TRBD1|TRBV20-1|few
TGCAGTGCTAGAGATGAAGTGGGGACAGGGGGCCTTCAGCCCCAGCATTTT
CSARDEVGTGGLQPQHF
>TRBJ1-2|.|TRBV12-3/TRBV12-4|.
TGTGCCAGCAGTTTAAGGCAGGTCGGGAACTATGGCTACACCTTC
CASSLRQVGNYGYTF
>TRBJ2-7|.|TRBV7-3|.
TGTGCCAGCAGCTTCCAGGACACGCAACCGTACGAGCAGTACTTC
CASSFQDTQPYEQYF
>TRBJ1-1|.|TRBV9|.
TGTGCCAGCAGCCCGAGTCCCGAGGGGGGAGCTTTCTTT
CASSPSPEGGAFF
>TRBJ2-5|.|TRBV5-8|few
TGTGCCAGCAGCTTGGAGGTTAGCGCACAAGAGACCCAGTACTTC
CASSLEVSAQETQYF
>TRBJ2-3|TRBD2|TRBV6-4|.
TGTGCCAGCAGTGATCTAGCGGGGAGCACAGATACGCAGTATTTT
CASSDLAGSTDTQYF
>TRBJ2-7|.|TRBV21-1|once
TGTGCCAGCAGCAAAGGTTACAGGACCTACGAGCAGTACTTC
CASSKGYRTYEQYF
>TRBJ2-2|.|TRBV18|.
TGTGCCAGCTCACCTAAGGGCCCGGGGGCTACCACCGGGGAGCTGTTTTTT
CASSPKGPGATTGELFF
>TRBJ1-2|.|TRBV6-1|.
TGTGCCAGCAGGGTCCGGGACGCCCCTATTGGCTACACCTTC
CASRVRDAPIGYTF
>TRBJ1-1|.|TRBV6-1|once
TGTGCCAGCAGTGGCCCGCAGGAGGTCGCTGAAGCTTTCTTT
CASSGPQEVAEAFF
>TRBJ1-5|.|TRBV4-1|.
TGCGCCAGCAGCCAAGAAGGAAATATCCTTTTGCCCCAGCATTTT
CASSQEGNILLPQHF
>TRBJ1-6|.|TRBV6-1|.
TGTGCCAGCAGTCAAACAGGAATTTCACCCCTCCACTTT
CASSQTGISPLHF
>TRBJ2-5|TRBD1|TRBV20-1|few
TGCAGTGCCCGCCCGGGGACAGCTGAGACCCAGTACTTC
CSARPGTAETQYF
>TRBJ2-3|.|TRBV15|.
TGTGCCACCAGCAGAGATCTGCGGTCAAGCACAGATACGCAGTATTTT
CATSRDLRSSTDTQYF
>TRBJ2-5|.|TRBV21-1|few
TGTGCCAGCAGCAACTGTAACCTCAGGAAAGAGACCCAGTACTTC
CASSNCNLRKETQYF
>TRBJ2-7|.|TRBV30|once
TGTGCCTGGGGCCCCGATAGGGGGCAGTACTTC
CAWGPDRGQYF
>TRBJ1-5|.|TRBV27|.
TGTGCCAGCAGTTCCCTCCCTGTGGGGGCAGATCAGCCCCAGCATTTT
CASSSLPVGADQPQHF
>TRBJ2-7|.|TRBV20-1|.
TGCAGTGCTAGAGATCTTGGTAGGGGAAGGTACGAGCAGTACTTC
CSARDLGRGRYEQYF
>TRBJ2-1|.|TRBV5-1|.
TGCGCCAGCAGACCTGGGTGGGGTGAGCAGTTCTTC
CASRPGWGEQFF
>TRBJ2-2|.|TRBV5-1|.
TGCGCCAGCAGCTTGGGCGGGGCCGGCACCGGGGAGCTGTTTTTT
CASSLGGAGTGELFF
>TRBJ1-1|.|TRBV2|.
TGTGCCAGCAGCGAGGCCCGGACAGCCAACACTGAAGCTTTCTTT
CASSEARTANTEAFF
>TRBJ1-2|.|TRBV6-1|few
TGTGCCAGCAGTGCCCACATGGGGGGCTACACCTTC
CASSAHMGGYTF
>TRBJ1-1|.|TRBV5-4|few
TGTGCCAGCAGCTTGGGCACGAAGGGTTCGGCTGAAGCTTTCTTT
CASSLGTKGSAEAFF
>TRBJ2-7|.|TRBV10-3|.
TGTGCCATCAGTGAGTCTTCGTACGAGCAGTACTTC
CAISESSYEQYF
>TRBJ1-2|.|TRBV19|.
TGTGCCAGTAGAATCATTGGGTTCCCTGGCTACACCTTC
CASRIIGFPGYTF
>TRBJ2-3|TRBD1|TRBV7-8|.
TGTGCCAGCAAGTCTCGGACAGGGTGGGAGATGGAAGATACGCAGTATTTT
CASKSRTGWEMEDTQYF
>TRBJ2-7|TRBD1|TRBV5-1|.
TGCGCCAGCATGAGGACAGGGAATGACGAGCAGTACTTC
CASMRTGNDEQYF